This TCR beta chain derives from a study of blood T cells in healthy people across ages. Regarding the study as a whole: Estimates of diversity drawn from one million T cells were considered underestimates.

The individuals who served as donors were healthy Caucasians living in Russia, aged roughly 6 to 95. This clonotype has just a few counts. The antigen is undetermined. A second PCR of 7 to 11 cycles used a sample-barcoded 5' primer and a J-beta primer mix. A 12-random-nucleotide template-switch adaptor tagged each cDNA molecule. Each CDR3 protein is one row after TCRdb ran MiXCR on the 5' RACE reads. The sample lists around 1,100,000 distinct CDR3 sequences; more than 30% were seen once. CDR1 and CDR2 from the germline V gene are LGHDT and YNNKEL (reference sequence). This CDR3 spans 16 amino acids. V dropped 4 bases and J dropped 9; count of bases not matched to a gene: 12.

Material: blood. The chain employs TRBV3-1 and TRBJ2-1, with TRBD2 identical over 10 bases. This sequence was found in a man aged 18 to 29 in good health. The CDR3 loop is CASSPRVSGGASEQFF. The DNA for the CDR3 is TGTGCCAGCAGCCCCCGTGTAAGCGGGGGGGCCAGTGAGCAGTTCTTC.